These T cell receptor beta chains were read from a single sample in a study of blood T cell repertoires in COVID-19. Libraries were prepared by immunoSEQ multiplex PCR; TCRdb keeps only in-frame clonotypes and omits some of them. The sample shows 150,000 to 200,000 clones, around 89% of them seen only once. The material sequenced was PBMCs or T cells enriched from blood (not recorded which). Every receptor here comes from a woman between 18 and 29 years old who had recovered from COVID-19. CDR3s include the opening cysteine and the closing phenylalanine or tryptophan. A D gene is named only where the DNA matches it firmly.

j_gene	d_gene	v_gene	CDR3aa
TRBJ1-3	-	TRBV3-1/TRBV3-2	CASSQDPGRSGNTIYF
TRBJ2-1	-	TRBV7-6	CASSLQPGSSYNEQFF
TRBJ2-1	TRBD2	TRBV7-9	CASSSTSRTYNEQFF
TRBJ2-1	TRBD1	TRBV19	CASSSPRQGFSYNEQFF
TRBJ2-2	TRBD2	TRBV6-4	CASSESSGSTGELFF
TRBJ2-3	-	TRBV7-2	CASSLAGVDTDTQYF
TRBJ2-7	-	TRBV5-1	CAGSLNAGVTYEQYF
TRBJ2-3	-	TRBV29-1	CSVESGGNRDNDTQYF
TRBJ2-3	-	TRBV5-1	CASSQNPTSTDTQYF
TRBJ2-1	-	TRBV28	CASSLNPVGGTHEQFF
TRBJ2-1	-	TRBV7-8	CASSPGHRASEYNEQFF
TRBJ2-1	-	TRBV2	CASGRNRAVDEQFF
TRBJ2-5	-	TRBV10-3	CAISESGALVETQYF
TRBJ1-2	-	TRBV3-1/TRBV3-2	CASSQGRGSYTF
TRBJ2-3	-	TRBV11-2	CASSVGGEGTDTQYF
TRBJ1-3	-	TRBV10-3	CAISLGGPGNTIYF
TRBJ2-1	TRBD2	TRBV5-1	CASSRTSGGTYNEQFF
TRBJ1-2	-	TRBV27	CASSYREGDGYTF
TRBJ1-1	TRBD1	TRBV5-4	CASRKRQGAANTEAFF
TRBJ2-1	-	TRBV14	CASSRGLYYNEQFF
TRBJ2-1	-	TRBV7-7	CASSSGGGPTESYNEQFF
TRBJ1-5	-	TRBV18	CASSRVRGGSQPQHF
TRBJ1-5	TRBD1	TRBV15	CATSRQTGGRYSNQPQHF
TRBJ2-5	-	TRBV7-8	CASSAAGALFETQYF
TRBJ1-1	-	TRBV19	CASSARGRGTEAFF
TRBJ2-7	-	TRBV10-3	CAISVRGGQSYEQYF
TRBJ1-5	-	TRBV25-1	CASSEYGGNQPQHF
TRBJ2-7	TRBD2	TRBV27	CASRASSGYQYF
TRBJ2-7	TRBD1	TRBV29-1	CSVGLGQGYEQYF
TRBJ2-7	-	TRBV19	CATRSGYEQYF
TRBJ2-1	TRBD1	TRBV7-2	CASSLNRRGWFSYNEQFF
TRBJ2-7	-	TRBV2	CASYLMTGPYEQYF
TRBJ1-4	-	TRBV11-2	CASSLEGTTGRLFF
TRBJ2-3	-	TRBV7-3	CASSLRARGDTQYF
TRBJ2-1	TRBD2	TRBV6-5	CASSYTSGIYNEQFF
TRBJ1-4	-	TRBV25-1	CASSDARGANEKLFF
TRBJ2-7	TRBD2	TRBV6-5	CASRNSGRSYEQYF
TRBJ2-3	-	TRBV23-1	CASSRLALTDTQYF
TRBJ2-7	TRBD2	TRBV28	CASRPGTSGSYEQYF
TRBJ2-2	TRBD2	TRBV7-9	CASSPPGLAGATGELFF
TRBJ1-1	TRBD1	TRBV7-9	CASSAQQGDTEAFF
TRBJ2-5	TRBD2	TRBV5-4	CASSWTRQETQYF
TRBJ1-4	-	TRBV29-1	CSVGGEKLFF
TRBJ2-2	TRBD1	TRBV6-5	CASSPTGEVGELFF
TRBJ1-1	-	TRBV14	CASSQQGNTEAFF
TRBJ2-1	TRBD2	TRBV19	CASSIFTLAGDLYNEQFF
TRBJ2-1	TRBD2	TRBV11-3	CASSLERERESFEQFF
TRBJ2-3	TRBD2	TRBV6-2/TRBV6-3	CASSYSTSGTDTQYF
TRBJ2-7	TRBD2	TRBV7-9	CASSLPTTSGRPSADEQYF
TRBJ2-1	-	TRBV5-4	CASSSGPAYNEQFF
TRBJ2-7	-	TRBV28	CASSLGRNGGYEQYF